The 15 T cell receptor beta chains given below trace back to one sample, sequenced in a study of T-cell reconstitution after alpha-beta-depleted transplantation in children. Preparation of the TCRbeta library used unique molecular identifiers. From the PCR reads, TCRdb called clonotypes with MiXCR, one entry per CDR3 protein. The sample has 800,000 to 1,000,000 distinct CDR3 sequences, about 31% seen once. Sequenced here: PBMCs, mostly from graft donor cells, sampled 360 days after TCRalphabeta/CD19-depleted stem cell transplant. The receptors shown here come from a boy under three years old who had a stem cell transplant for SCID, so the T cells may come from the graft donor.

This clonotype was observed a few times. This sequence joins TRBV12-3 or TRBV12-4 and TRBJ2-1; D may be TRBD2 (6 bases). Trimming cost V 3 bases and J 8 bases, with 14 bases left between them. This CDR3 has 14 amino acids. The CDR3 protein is CASSLGQRGDEQFF. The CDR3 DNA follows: TGTGCCAGCAGTTTGGGTCAGCGCGGGGATGAGCAGTTCTTC.

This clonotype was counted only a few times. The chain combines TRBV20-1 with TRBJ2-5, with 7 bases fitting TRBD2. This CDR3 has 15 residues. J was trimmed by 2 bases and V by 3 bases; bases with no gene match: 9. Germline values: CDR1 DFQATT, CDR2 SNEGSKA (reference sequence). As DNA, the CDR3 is TGCAGTGCTAGTCCCTCGACTAGCCCTCAAGAGACCCAGTACTTC. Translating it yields CSASPSTSPQETQYF.

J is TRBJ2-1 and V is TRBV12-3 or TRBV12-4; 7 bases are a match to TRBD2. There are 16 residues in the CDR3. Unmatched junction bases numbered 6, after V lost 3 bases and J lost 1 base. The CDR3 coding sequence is TGTGCCAGCAGTTTGGGAGGGCCCTATTCCTACAATGAGCAGTTCTTC. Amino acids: CASSLGGPYSYNEQFF.

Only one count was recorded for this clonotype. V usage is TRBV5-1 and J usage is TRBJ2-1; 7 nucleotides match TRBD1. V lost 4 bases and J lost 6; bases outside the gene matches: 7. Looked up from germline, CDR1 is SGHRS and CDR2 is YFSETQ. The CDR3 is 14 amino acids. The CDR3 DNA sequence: TGCGCCAGCAGCGCAGGGGGAAAAGTCAATGAGCAGTTCTTC. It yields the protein CASSAGGKVNEQFF.

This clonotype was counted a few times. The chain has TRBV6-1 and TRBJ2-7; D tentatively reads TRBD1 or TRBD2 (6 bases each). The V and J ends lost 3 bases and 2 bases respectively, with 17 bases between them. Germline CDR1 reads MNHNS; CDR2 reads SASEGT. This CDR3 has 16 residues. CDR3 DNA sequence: TGTGCCAGCAGTGATTGGGGGGCAGGGGTACCCTACGAGCAGTACTTC. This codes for CASSDWGAGVPYEQYF.

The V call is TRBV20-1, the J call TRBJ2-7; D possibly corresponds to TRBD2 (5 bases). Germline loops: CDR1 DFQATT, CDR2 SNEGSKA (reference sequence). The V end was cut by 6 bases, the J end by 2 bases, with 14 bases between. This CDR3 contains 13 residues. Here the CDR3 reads CSAGEGSPYEQYF. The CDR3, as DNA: TGCAGTGCCGGGGAAGGGTCCCCCTACGAGCAGTACTTC.

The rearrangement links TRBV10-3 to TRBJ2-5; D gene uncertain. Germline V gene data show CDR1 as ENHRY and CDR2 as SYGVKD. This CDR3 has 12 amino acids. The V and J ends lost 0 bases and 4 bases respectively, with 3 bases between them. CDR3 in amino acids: CAISESVETQYF. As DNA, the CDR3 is TGTGCCATCAGTGAGTCGGTAGAGACCCAGTACTTC.

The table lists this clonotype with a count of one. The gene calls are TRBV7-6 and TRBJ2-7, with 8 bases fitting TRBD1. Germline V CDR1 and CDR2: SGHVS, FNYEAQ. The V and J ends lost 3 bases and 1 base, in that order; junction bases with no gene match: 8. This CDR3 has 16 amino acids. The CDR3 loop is CASSFLRTGSSYEQYF. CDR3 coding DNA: TGTGCCAGCAGCTTCCTCCGGACAGGGAGTTCCTACGAGCAGTACTTC.

DNA of the CDR3: TGTGCCTGGAGTGGGACAGGGGGCGCCGGAAACACCATATATTTT. This sequence encodes CAWSGTGGAGNTIYF. The chain combines TRBV30 with TRBJ1-3, with TRBD1 matching 11 bases. The trim removed 1 base at V and 4 bases at J, leaving 3 bases unmatched. The CDR3 length is 15 residues. Per the germline V gene, CDR1 is GTSNPN and CDR2 is SVGIG (reference sequence).

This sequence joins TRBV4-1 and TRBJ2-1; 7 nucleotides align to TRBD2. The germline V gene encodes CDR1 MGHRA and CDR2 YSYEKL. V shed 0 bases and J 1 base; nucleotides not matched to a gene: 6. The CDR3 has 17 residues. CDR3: CASSQDRWGGSYNEQFF. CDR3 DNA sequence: TGCGCCAGCAGCCAAGATAGATGGGGGGGATCCTACAATGAGCAGTTCTTC.

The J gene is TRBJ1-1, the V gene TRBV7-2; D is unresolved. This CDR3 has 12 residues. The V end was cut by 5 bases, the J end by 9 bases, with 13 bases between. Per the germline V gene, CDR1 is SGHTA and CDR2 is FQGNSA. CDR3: CASSLIEPKAFF. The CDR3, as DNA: TGTGCCAGCAGCCTAATCGAACCCAAAGCTTTCTTT.

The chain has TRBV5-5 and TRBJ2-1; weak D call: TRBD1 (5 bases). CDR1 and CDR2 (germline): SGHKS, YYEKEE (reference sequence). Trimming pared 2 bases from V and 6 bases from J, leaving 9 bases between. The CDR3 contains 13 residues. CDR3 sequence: CASSFPGINEQFF. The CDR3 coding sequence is TGTGCCAGCAGCTTCCCAGGGATCAATGAGCAGTTCTTC.

For the CDR3, the DNA is TGCGCCAGCAACCCGACAGGGTTCGTCGACACTGAAGCTTTCTTT. Its translation is CASNPTGFVDTEAFF. The rearrangement uses TRBV5-1 and TRBJ1-1, with TRBD1 matching 7 bases. CDR3 length: 15 residues. Trimming took 6 bases from V and 3 from J; bases not matched to a gene: 11. CDR1 is SGHRS, CDR2 YFSETQ, per germline.

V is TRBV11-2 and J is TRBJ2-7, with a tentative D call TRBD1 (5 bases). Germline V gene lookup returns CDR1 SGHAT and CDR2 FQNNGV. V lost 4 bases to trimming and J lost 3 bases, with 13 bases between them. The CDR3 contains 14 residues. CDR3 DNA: TGTGCCAGCAGCTCTGTTCGGCAGGGCTACGAGCAGTACTTC. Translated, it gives CASSSVRQGYEQYF.

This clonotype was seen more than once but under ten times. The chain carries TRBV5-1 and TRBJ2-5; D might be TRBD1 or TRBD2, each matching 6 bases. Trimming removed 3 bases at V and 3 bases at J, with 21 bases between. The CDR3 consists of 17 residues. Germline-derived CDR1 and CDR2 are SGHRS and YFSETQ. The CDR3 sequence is CASSYGLQGYLEETQYF. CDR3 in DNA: TGCGCCAGCAGCTACGGACTACAGGGTTATTTGGAAGAGACCCAGTACTTC.